Given below is one T cell receptor beta chain in context. The data belong to a study of blood T cell repertoires in COVID-19. Study-level information: Acute and convalescent COVID-19 samples came from the United States, Italy and Spain. T cells, B-cell-depleted T cells, or PBMCs provided the cDNA or gDNA that served as material.

In germline, CDR1 is MNHNY, CDR2 SVGAGI (reference sequence). The CDR3 length is 16 residues. V shed 0 bases and J shed 3 bases, with 12 bases lying between them. Authors' methods: Reference gene primer amplification yielded estimated nucleated cell counts. The method was immunoSEQ multiplex PCR; TCRdb's version includes in-frame clones alone and lacks a portion of them. Clone size and V and J calls were adopted from that table, with D and trimming inferred from the DNA. The data contain 150,000 or so clones, roughly 81% of them singletons. The material sequenced was peripheral blood. This TCR derives from a man aged 40-50 years who had recovered from COVID-19. V is TRBV6-6 and J is TRBJ1-3; D is unclear. CDR3 sequence: CASSYSSPPSGNTIYF. The CDR3 DNA follows: TGTGCCAGCAGTTACTCGTCTCCCCCCAGTGGAAACACCATATATTTT.